This TCR beta chain was profiled in a study of OX40 agonist ivuxolimab in advanced cancers. With 4 bases clipped from V and 3 bases from J, the junction kept 13 bases outside the gene matches. Germline V gene data show CDR1 as SGDLS and CDR2 as YYNGEE. CDR3 length: 17 residues. Generated by immunoSEQ multiplex PCR, the TCRdb table keeps only in-frame clones and is missing some. The sample carries tens of thousands of clones, 70% to 90% recorded once. The chain employs TRBV9 and TRBJ2-1, with 7 bases that match TRBD1. The sequencing used CD4+ or CD8+ T cells sorted from blood, collected in a trial of the OX40 agonist ivuxolimab. The receptor comes from an adult with an advanced solid tumor such as melanoma, head and neck, liver or kidney cancer. CDR3 DNA sequence: TGTGCCAGCAGCCCCCAAGAAGGCAGGGGGAACTACAATGAGCAGTTCTTC. This translates into CASSPQEGRGNYNEQFF.